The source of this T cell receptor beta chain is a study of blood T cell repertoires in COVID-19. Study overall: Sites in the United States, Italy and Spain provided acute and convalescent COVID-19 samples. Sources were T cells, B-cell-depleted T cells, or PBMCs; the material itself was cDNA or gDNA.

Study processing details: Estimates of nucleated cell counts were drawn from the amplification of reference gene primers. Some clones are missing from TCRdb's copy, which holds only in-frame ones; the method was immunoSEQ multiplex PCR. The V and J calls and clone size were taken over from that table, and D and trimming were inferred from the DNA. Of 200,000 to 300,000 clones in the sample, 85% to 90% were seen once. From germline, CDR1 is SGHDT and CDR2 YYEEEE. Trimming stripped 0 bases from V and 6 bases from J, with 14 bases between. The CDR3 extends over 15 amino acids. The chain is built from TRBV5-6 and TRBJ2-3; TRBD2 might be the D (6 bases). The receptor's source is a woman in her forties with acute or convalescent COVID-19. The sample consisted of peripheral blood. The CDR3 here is CASSLGGAALDTQYF. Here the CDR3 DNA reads TGTGCCAGCAGCTTGGGCGGGGCTGCCTTGGATACGCAGTATTTT.